The 18 T cell receptor beta chains reported below all come from one sample, sequenced in a study of blood T cell repertoires in COVID-19. TCRdb's copy holds only in-frame clones and misses some; the assay was immunoSEQ multiplex PCR. In the table there are under 400,000 clones, roughly 90% of which are singletons. The sample comprised peripheral blood. All receptors derive from a woman aged 25 to 39 with COVID-19, enrolled during active disease.

V usage is TRBV29-1 and J usage is TRBJ1-3, with a weak D call TRBD1 (6 bases). The germline CDR1 and CDR2 sequences are SQVTM and ANQGSEA. The CDR3 contains 14 residues. Trimming shortened V by 1 base and J by 4 bases, and 11 bases separated the two germline ends. The CDR3 sequence is CSVEGQGIGNTIYF. The CDR3 nucleotides read TGCAGCGTTGAAGGCCAGGGGATAGGAAACACCATATATTTT.

The V call is TRBV5-6, the J call TRBJ2-6; TRBD1 aligns across 9 bases. Losses at the gene ends were 3 bases for V and 0 bases for J; bases not matched to a gene: 7. This CDR3 contains 18 residues. Germline V gene data show CDR1 as SGHDT and CDR2 as YYEEEE. In DNA, the CDR3 is TGTGCCAGCAGCTCCCCGGGACAGGGCCTCTCTGGGGCCAACGTCCTGACTTTC. It is translated as CASSSPGQGLSGANVLTF.

The chain links TRBV11-2 to TRBJ2-1; 11 positions match TRBD2. V dropped 4 bases and J dropped 0; count of bases not matched to a gene: 5. CDR1 SGHAT and CDR2 FQNNGV come from the germline V gene. CDR3 length equals 17 residues. The CDR3, as DNA: TGTGCCAGCAGCTCCCGGACTAGCGGGTCCTCCTACAATGAGCAGTTCTTC. Its translation: CASSSRTSGSSYNEQFF. Filled out from reference TRBV11-2 and TRBJ2-1, the complete variable domain reads EAGVAQSPRYKIIEKRQSVAFWCNPISGHATLYWYQQILGQGPKLLIQFQNNGVVDDSQLPKDRFSAERLKGVDSTLKIQPAKLEDSAVYLCASSSRTSGSSYNEQFFGPGTRLTVL.

The chain employs TRBV5-1 and TRBJ1-6; a weak D match, TRBD1 (5 bases). The ends were cut back, 4 bases at V and 9 bases at J, with 17 bases in the middle. CDR1 is SGHRS and CDR2 is YFSETQ in the germline V gene. The length of the CDR3 is 15 residues. Here the CDR3 reads CASSPDGGDGSPLHF. DNA of the CDR3: TGCGCCAGCAGCCCGGATGGGGGGGACGGTTCACCCCTCCACTTT. The entire variable domain, with the rest obtained from reference TRBV5-1 and TRBJ1-6, is as follows: KAGVTQTPRYLIKTRGQQVTLSCSPISGHRSVSWYQQTPGQGLQFLFEYFSETQRNKGNFPGRFSGRQFSNSRSEMNVSTLELGDSALYLCASSPDGGDGSPLHFGNGTRLTVT.

This sequence joins TRBV5-6 and TRBJ2-6, with D hard to call. Between the trimmed V and J ends, which lost 0 bases and 0 bases, there was a span of 16 bases. Germline CDR1 SGHDT, CDR2 YYEEEE. The CDR3 has 19 amino acids. The CDR3 coding sequence is TGTGCCAGCAGCTTGGAGAACCGCATCAGGCCCTCTGGGGCCAACGTCCTGACTTTC. Amino acid sequence: CASSLENRIRPSGANVLTF.

The rearrangement links TRBV18 to TRBJ1-5; 7 bases are a match to TRBD1. With V trimmed by 5 bases and J by 0 bases, 10 bases remained unmatched. The germline gives CDR1 KGHSH, CDR2 LQKENI. This CDR3 contains 17 residues. The CDR3, as DNA: TGTGCCAGCTCATCAGGATTACAGGGGACTAGCAATCAGCCCCAGCATTTT. This gives the protein CASSSGLQGTSNQPQHF.

This chain connects TRBV5-6 to TRBJ1-1; D gene ambiguous. Germline CDR1 is SGHDT and CDR2 is YYEEEE. The V gene lost 0 bases and the J gene lost 1 base, with 7 bases spanning the gap. The CDR3 is 14 amino acids. The CDR3 nucleotides are TGTGCCAGCAGCTTGGACAGAGAGAACACTGAAGCTTTCTTT. Protein sequence: CASSLDRENTEAFF.

V usage is TRBV28 and J usage is TRBJ2-1; 10 bases are shared with TRBD2. This CDR3 region has 16 residues. Germline values: CDR1 MDHEN, CDR2 SYDVKM. Germline trimming cut 4 bases from V and 2 bases from J; bases unmatched to any gene: 5. The CDR3 spells CASSSPSGGPYNEQFF. CDR3 bases: TGTGCCAGCAGTTCCCCTAGCGGGGGACCCTACAATGAGCAGTTCTTC. The whole variable domain, remainder taken from reference TRBV28 and TRBJ2-1, is DVKVTQSSRYLVKRTGEKVFLECVQDMDHENMFWYRQDPGLGLRLIYFSYDVKMKEKGDIPEGYSVSREKKERFSLILESASTNQTSMYLCASSSPSGGPYNEQFFGPGTRLTVL.

The CDR3 is CASSALGQGAYNEQFF. CDR3 DNA sequence: TGCGCCAGCAGTGCCTTGGGACAGGGGGCCTACAATGAGCAGTTCTTC. The V gene is TRBV10-1, the J gene TRBJ2-1; 11 nucleotides line up with TRBD1. The germline gives CDR1 WNHNN, CDR2 SYGVQD (reference sequence). Trimming removed 4 bases from V and 2 bases from J; junction bases left unmatched: 4. The CDR3 covers 16 residues.

In its sample, this clone was seen a few times. At one boundary the junction diverges from the germline segment, which might be a read error. The chain recombines TRBV18 with TRBJ2-1, with 7 bases matching TRBD1. The CDR3 runs to 11 residues. Germline V gene sequence: CDR1 KGHSH, CDR2 LQKENI. CDR3 nucleotide sequence: TGTGCCAGCTCACCACCAGGACAGGTACTCTTC. Protein: CASSPPGQVLF.

The J gene is TRBJ1-3, the V gene TRBV28, with a possible D match to TRBD1 (6 bases). Germline-derived CDR1 and CDR2 are MDHEN and SYDVKM. This CDR3 is 16 amino acids long. Trimming stripped 1 base from V and 2 bases from J, with 12 bases between. CDR3 loop: CASSLSAGGTGNTIYF. The DNA for the CDR3 is TGTGCCAGCAGTTTATCCGCGGGGGGCACTGGAAACACCATATATTTT.

This chain joins TRBV2 and TRBJ2-2; tentative D call: TRBD1 (5 bases). CDR3 length equals 13 residues. The V gene lost 5 bases and the J gene lost 4 bases, with 8 bases spanning the gap. Germline CDR1 reads SNHLY; CDR2 reads FYNNEI. In DNA form, the CDR3 reads TGTGCCAGCAGTCAAGACAGCACCGGGGAGCTGTTTTTT. Translating it yields CASSQDSTGELFF.

This chain links TRBV28 with TRBJ1-4; 10 nucleotides match TRBD1. Germline V lookup: CDR1 MDHEN, CDR2 SYDVKM. V gave up 5 bases and J gave up 6 bases; unmatched junction bases: 6. The CDR3 loop spans 15 amino acids. The CDR3 protein is CASSPRTGGDEKLFF. CDR3 in DNA: TGTGCCAGCAGTCCCCGGACAGGGGGAGATGAAAAACTGTTTTTT.

The gene calls are TRBV3-1 (or the pseudogene TRBV3-2) and TRBJ1-1; 7 nucleotides match TRBD1. Trimming took 4 bases from V and 4 from J; bases not matched to a gene: 6. Germline lookup yields CDR1 LGHDT and CDR2 YNNKEL (reference sequence). The CDR3 is made up of 14 amino acids. The CDR3 loop is CASSLDRVGTEAFF. The CDR3 bases are TGTGCCAGCAGCCTCGACAGGGTCGGCACTGAAGCTTTCTTT.

The rearrangement uses TRBV27 and TRBJ2-7; D remains ambiguous. V lost 4 bases to trimming and J lost 2 bases, with 15 bases between them. CDR1 MNHEY and CDR2 SMNVEV come from the germline V gene (reference sequence). The CDR3 consists of 15 residues. The CDR3 nucleotides read TGTGCCAGCAGTTCCGAACGAGGTAGGACCTACGAGCAGTACTTC. It specifies CASSSERGRTYEQYF.

As to this clone: One end of the junction does not line up with germline, which may come from a read error. The gene calls are TRBV19 and TRBJ1-1; TRBD1 matches at 7 bases. The CDR3 runs 15 residues. The germline V gene encodes CDR1 LNHDA and CDR2 SQIVND (reference sequence). CDR3 nucleotide sequence: TGTGCCAGTAGTATGTTCGTGACAGGGAACGCTGAAGCTTTCTTT. It translates to CASSMFVTGNAEAFF.

This chain connects TRBV5-1 to TRBJ2-5; 8 bases agree with TRBD2. CDR1 SGHRS and CDR2 YFSETQ come from the germline V gene. There are 13 residues in the CDR3. Trimming removed 5 bases from V and 2 bases from J; junction bases left unmatched: 2. In DNA, the CDR3 is TGCGCCAGCAGTCGGGAGGGTCAAGAGACCCAGTACTTC. Amino acid sequence: CASSREGQETQYF.

This rearrangement joins TRBV7-2 to TRBJ2-1; the D gene is possibly TRBD2 (6 bases). V was shortened by 2 bases and J by 1 base, with 9 bases between the two germline ends. Germline assignment: CDR1 SGHTA and CDR2 FQGNSA. The CDR3 consists of 15 residues. As DNA, the CDR3 is TGTGCCAGCAGCTTAAGCGGGCCGTCCTACAATGAGCAGTTCTTC. This sequence encodes CASSLSGPSYNEQFF.